Listed below are T cell receptor beta chains from one sample, sequenced in a study of T cell responses to AZD1222 COVID-19 vaccine. Some clones are missing from TCRdb's copy, which holds only in-frame ones; the method was immunoSEQ multiplex PCR. The top ten clones hold roughly 0.87% of a sample with approximately 130,000 clones, 93% of them seen once. The input for sequencing was peripheral blood, taken on day 0 of AZD1222 vaccination. All receptors derive from an adult in good health. Each CDR3 is given with its conserved first and last residue. The D gene is left open where the match is weak. Size tells how often a clone was seen (once, few, many) or the class of an expanded clone, and some rows leave it out.

abundance	v_gene	j_gene	len	d_gene	CDR3nt	CDR3aa
-	TRBV18	TRBJ2-4	14	-	TGTGCCAGCTCCCAATCCCTAGCCAAAAACATTCAGTACTTC	CASSQSLAKNIQYF
once	TRBV4-2	TRBJ2-1	13	-	TGTGCCAGCAGCCATAACAGGGTTCTTGAGCAGTTCTTC	CASSHNRVLEQFF
-	TRBV27	TRBJ1-3	11	-	TGTGCCAGCATTGCGGGAAACACCATATATTTT	CASIAGNTIYF
-	TRBV7-6	TRBJ2-7	15	-	TGTGCCAGCAGCTTAATACGTCCAAACCCCTACGAGCAGTACTTC	CASSLIRPNPYEQYF
-	TRBV19	TRBJ1-2	13	-	TGTGCCAGTAGTATATATCATATAGATGGCTACACCTTC	CASSIYHIDGYTF
-	TRBV19	TRBJ2-5	18	-	TGTGCCAGTAGTCCAGAGGGCTGGTCGTCCCCACGACAAGAGACCCAGTACTTC	CASSPEGWSSPRQETQYF
-	TRBV3-1/TRBV3-2	TRBJ1-1	14	TRBD1	TGTGCCAGCAGCCAGGTTTCAGGGGGCACTGAAGCTTTCTTT	CASSQVSGGTEAFF
-	TRBV2	TRBJ1-2	12	-	TGTGCCAGCAGGGACCCAGGGTATGGCTACACCTTC	CASRDPGYGYTF
-	TRBV3-1/TRBV3-2	TRBJ1-3	14	-	TGTGCCAGCAGCCTCAGTCTTACCGGGAACACCATATATTTT	CASSLSLTGNTIYF
once	TRBV9	TRBJ1-4	14	-	TGTGCCAGCAGCGTGGCGGGGAACGATGAAAAACTGTTTTTT	CASSVAGNDEKLFF
-	TRBV29-1	TRBJ1-2	11	-	TGCAGCGCCGAAGGCGGCAGGGAATACACCTTC	CSAEGGREYTF
-	TRBV11-2	TRBJ2-1	16	TRBD2	TGTGCCAGCAGCCTAACCTTCGGACTAGCGCTGAATGAGCAGTTCTTC	CASSLTFGLALNEQFF
-	TRBV19	TRBJ1-1	16	-	TGTGCCAGTAGTCCTCCGGGCGAAGACATGAACACTGAAGCTTTCTTT	CASSPPGEDMNTEAFF
-	TRBV21-1	TRBJ1-5	16	-	TGTGCCAGCACCCTGATCGGGGGCCTCAAACGTCAGCCCCAGCATTTT	CASTLIGGLKRQPQHF
-	TRBV3-1/TRBV3-2	TRBJ2-2	15	TRBD2	TGTGCCAGCAGCCCGGAGCGGGGGACGGGTGGGGAGCTGTTTTTT	CASSPERGTGGELFF
-	TRBV2	TRBJ1-6	15	-	TGTGCCAGCACGGGGGAAGGGGGATCTGGTTCACCCCTCCACTTT	CASTGEGGSGSPLHF
-	TRBV28	TRBJ1-1	11	-	TGTGCCAGCAGCCCGAGGACTGAAGCTTTCTTT	CASSPRTEAFF
-	TRBV6-5	TRBJ2-5	14	-	TGTGCCAGCAGTCGCCGGGACCTACAAGAGACCCAGTACTTC	CASSRRDLQETQYF
-	TRBV11-2	TRBJ2-7	12	-	TGTGCCAGCAGCTTCTCAGGGCTCGAGCAGTACTTC	CASSFSGLEQYF
-	TRBV9	TRBJ2-1	16	TRBD2	TGTGCCAGCAGCGTAACCGGGACTAGCCAATACAATGAGCAGTTCTTC	CASSVTGTSQYNEQFF
-	TRBV5-1	TRBJ2-1	15	-	TGCGCCAGCAGCTTGGTGCGGGGGCCCTACAATGAGCAGTTCTTC	CASSLVRGPYNEQFF
-	TRBV28	TRBJ1-4	15	TRBD1	TGTGCCAGCAGTTCCTCGGGACAGGAGAATGAAAAACTGTTTTTT	CASSSSGQENEKLFF
-	TRBV7-9	TRBJ1-2	16	-	TGTGCCAGCAGCTTGGAGGGGAGACTAGAGAGCTATGGCTACACCTTC	CASSLEGRLESYGYTF
-	TRBV4-2	TRBJ2-5	15	TRBD2	TGTGCCAGCAGCCAGCGACTAGCGGGGGGACAGACCCAGTACTTC	CASSQRLAGGQTQYF
-	TRBV25-1	TRBJ1-2	14	TRBD1	TGTGCCAGCAGTGGACAGGGGGATTACTATGGCTACACCTTC	CASSGQGDYYGYTF
-	TRBV5-1	TRBJ2-5	14	-	TGCGCCAGCAGCTTGTCGAGGCCCCAAGAGACCCAGTACTTC	CASSLSRPQETQYF
-	TRBV5-1	TRBJ2-1	12	-	TGCGCCAGCAGCCTTTCCTACAATGAGCAGTTCTTC	CASSLSYNEQFF
-	TRBV6-5	TRBJ1-1	15	-	TGTGCCAGCAGTTACTCGCGTACACCAGATCTAGAAGCTTTCTTT	CASSYSRTPDLEAFF
once	TRBV7-9	TRBJ2-7	16	-	TGTGCCAGCAGCGATCAGACGACCGGGGACCTCCTCGAGCAGTACTTC	CASSDQTTGDLLEQYF
-	TRBV19	TRBJ1-3	13	-	TGTGCCTCTGCTAATTTCCACGGAAACACCATATATTTT	CASANFHGNTIYF
-	TRBV12-3/TRBV12-4	TRBJ1-4	12	-	TGTGCCAGCAGTTTTTATCTGGAAAAACTGTTTTTT	CASSFYLEKLFF
-	TRBV25-1	TRBJ1-1	13	-	TGTGCCAGCAGTGAATGGACAGCCCATGAAGCTTTCTTT	CASSEWTAHEAFF
few	TRBV5-4	TRBJ1-6	15	-	TGTGCCAGCAGCTTGGCCGGGACATATAATTCACCCCTCCACTTT	CASSLAGTYNSPLHF
-	TRBV27	TRBJ2-1	15	TRBD1	TGTGCCAGCAGCGGCCGGGACAGGGGGCTGAGTGAGCAGTTCTTC	CASSGRDRGLSEQFF
-	TRBV5-1	TRBJ2-7	14	TRBD1	TGCGCCAGCAGCTGGGGACAGGAGAAGAGCGAGCAGTACTTC	CASSWGQEKSEQYF
once	TRBV6-5	TRBJ1-4	14	-	TGTGCCAGCAGAGACTCCGGGACACCTGAAAAACTGTTTTTT	CASRDSGTPEKLFF
-	TRBV3-1/TRBV3-2	TRBJ1-2	15	-	TGTGCCAGCAGCCAAGATCCGACTTTAATTTATGGCTACACCTTC	CASSQDPTLIYGYTF
-	TRBV5-1	TRBJ2-3	16	TRBD2	TGCGCCAGCAGCTTGGTAAGCGGGGGCAACACAGATACGCAGTATTTT	CASSLVSGGNTDTQYF
-	TRBV7-3	TRBJ1-2	15	-	TGTGCCAGCAGCTTACAGCAGATCGGGACACACGGCTACACCTTC	CASSLQQIGTHGYTF
-	TRBV21-1	TRBJ1-1	15	-	TGTGCCAGCAGCAACAAGACAGCCATGAACACTGAAGCTTTCTTT	CASSNKTAMNTEAFF
-	TRBV5-6	TRBJ2-2	14	-	TGTGCCAGCAGCTTCTGGTGGCGCACCGGGGAGCTGTTTTTT	CASSFWWRTGELFF
-	TRBV5-1	TRBJ1-2	13	-	TGCGCCAGCAGCTTGTGGGAGCCCTATGGCTACACCTTC	CASSLWEPYGYTF
-	TRBV14	TRBJ2-1	14	-	TGTGCCAGCAGCTCTCTACAGGGTGGCGATGAGCAGTTCTTC	CASSSLQGGDEQFF
-	TRBV19	TRBJ1-6	15	-	TGTGCCAGTAGTATAATAGGGCAGGAAGGTTCACCCCTCCACTTT	CASSIIGQEGSPLHF
-	TRBV19	TRBJ1-6	17	-	TGTGCCAGTAGTCCCCCAGGGATTAAGATAGCTAATTCACCCCTCCACTTT	CASSPPGIKIANSPLHF
once	TRBV6-6	TRBJ1-3	13	TRBD1	TGTGCCAGCAGCCGAGGGGGCGAAAACACCATATATTTT	CASSRGGENTIYF
-	TRBV7-9	TRBJ1-2	14	-	TGTGCCAGCAGCTCTTGGGCCGCAGGCTATGGCTACACCTTC	CASSSWAAGYGYTF
-	TRBV6-5	TRBJ1-5	13	-	TGTGCCAGCAGGTCCTATAGCAATCAGCCCCAGCATTTT	CASRSYSNQPQHF
-	TRBV28	TRBJ2-7	15	-	TGTGCCAGCACCATAGGGACAAGGGCAAACTACGAGCAGTACTTC	CASTIGTRANYEQYF
-	TRBV7-2	TRBJ2-3	14	-	TGTGCCAGCAGCTTAAGGGACACCGACCTCGCGCAGTATTTT	CASSLRDTDLAQYF
-	TRBV6-5	TRBJ1-2	14	TRBD1	TGTGCCAGCATCACCGTGGGACAGAACTATGGCTACACCTTC	CASITVGQNYGYTF
-	TRBV19	TRBJ1-5	13	-	TGTGCCAGTAGTCGGGCGGATTCTGGGCCCCAGCATTTT	CASSRADSGPQHF
-	TRBV4-1	TRBJ1-6	16	-	TGCGCCAGCAGCCCGTCTTGGGCTCTCGGGAATTCACCCCTCCACTTT	CASSPSWALGNSPLHF
-	TRBV18	TRBJ2-6	18	-	TGTGCCAGCTCACCATTGGCCAGGTCACCCTCTGGGGCCAACGTCCTGACTTTC	CASSPLARSPSGANVLTF